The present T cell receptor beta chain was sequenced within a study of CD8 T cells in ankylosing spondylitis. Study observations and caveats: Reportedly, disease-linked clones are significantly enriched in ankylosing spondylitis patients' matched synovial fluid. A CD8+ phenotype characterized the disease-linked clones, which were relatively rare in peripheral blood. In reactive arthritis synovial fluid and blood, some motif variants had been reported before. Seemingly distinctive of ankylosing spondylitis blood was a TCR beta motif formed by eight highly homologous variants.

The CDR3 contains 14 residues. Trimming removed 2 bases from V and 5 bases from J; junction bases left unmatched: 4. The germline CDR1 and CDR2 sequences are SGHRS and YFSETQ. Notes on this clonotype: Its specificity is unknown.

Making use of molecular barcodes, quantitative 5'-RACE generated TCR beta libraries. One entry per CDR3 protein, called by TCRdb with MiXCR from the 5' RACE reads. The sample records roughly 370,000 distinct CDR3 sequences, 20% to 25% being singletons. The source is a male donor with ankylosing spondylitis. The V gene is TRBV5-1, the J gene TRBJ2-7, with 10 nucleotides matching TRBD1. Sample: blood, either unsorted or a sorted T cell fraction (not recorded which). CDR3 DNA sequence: TGCGCCAGCAGCTTTCGACAGGGGGCTAACGAGCAGTACTTC. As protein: CASSFRQGANEQYF.